The clone carrying this T cell receptor (beta chain) was seen only a few times. The target antigen is unknown. The CDR3 has 12 residues. The germline V gene has CDR1 GTSNPN and CDR2 SVGIG (reference sequence). Between the trimmed V and J ends, which lost 3 bases and 0 bases, there was a span of 6 bases. Peripheral blood was drawn, approximately 9.4 milliliters per donor. The sample originates from a study of blood T cells in healthy people across ages. The use of a sample-barcoded 5' primer and a J-beta primer mix characterized a second PCR of roughly 6 to 11 cycles. Sequencing recovered at least 2.5 million CDR3-containing paired-end reads from each sample. In TCRdb, the 5' RACE reads were re-called with MiXCR into one record per CDR3 protein. This table holds roughly 930,000 distinct CDR3 sequences, roughly 43% found once. Whole-study findings and limits: One million T cells yielded diversity estimates that were considered underestimates. Per million T cells, the diversity of TCR beta decreased roughly linearly as age advanced.

Sequencing was done on a sample of blood. This rearrangement joins TRBV30 to TRBJ2-7, with D perhaps TRBD1 (6 bases). This receptor was obtained from a man under 40 in good health. The CDR3 DNA is TGTGCCTGGAGGGACAGCTCCTACGAGCAGTACTTC. Translated: CAWRDSSYEQYF.